This TCR beta chain came from a study of shared clonotypes between healthy human individuals. CDR1 and CDR2 from the germline V gene are MNHEY and SMNVEV (reference sequence). Trimming pared 5 bases from V and 3 bases from J, leaving 19 bases between. The CDR3 loop spans 16 amino acids. Sequenced by immunoSEQ multiplex PCR; TCRdb stores in-frame clones only, minus some. The repertoire holds about half a million clones, roughly 80% seen once, with roughly an eighth in the top ten. The genes are TRBV27 and TRBJ1-2, with D perhaps TRBD1 (5 bases). The sequence derives from a woman in her forties in good health. Some clones in this sample may be carry-over from other donors' samples. The sequencing input was PBMCs. CDR3: CASSPHRGGGDYGYTF. The CDR3 bases are TGTGCCAGCAGTCCCCACCGGGGGGGAGGGGACTATGGCTACACCTTC.